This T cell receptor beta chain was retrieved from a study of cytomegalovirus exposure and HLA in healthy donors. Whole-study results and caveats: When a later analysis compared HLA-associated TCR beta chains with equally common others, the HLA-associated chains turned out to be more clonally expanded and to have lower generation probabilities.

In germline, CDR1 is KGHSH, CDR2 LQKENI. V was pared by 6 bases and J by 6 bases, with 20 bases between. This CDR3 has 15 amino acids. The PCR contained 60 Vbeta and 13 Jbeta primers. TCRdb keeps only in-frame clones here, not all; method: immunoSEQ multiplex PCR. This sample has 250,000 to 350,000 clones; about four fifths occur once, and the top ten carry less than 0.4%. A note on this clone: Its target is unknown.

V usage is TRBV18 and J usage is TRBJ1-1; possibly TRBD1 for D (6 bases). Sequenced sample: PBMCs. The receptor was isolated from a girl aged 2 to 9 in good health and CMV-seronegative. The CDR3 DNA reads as TGTGCCAGCTCCCCCCGTACAGGGACCGGGGCTGAAGCTTTCTTT. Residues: CASSPRTGTGAEAFF.